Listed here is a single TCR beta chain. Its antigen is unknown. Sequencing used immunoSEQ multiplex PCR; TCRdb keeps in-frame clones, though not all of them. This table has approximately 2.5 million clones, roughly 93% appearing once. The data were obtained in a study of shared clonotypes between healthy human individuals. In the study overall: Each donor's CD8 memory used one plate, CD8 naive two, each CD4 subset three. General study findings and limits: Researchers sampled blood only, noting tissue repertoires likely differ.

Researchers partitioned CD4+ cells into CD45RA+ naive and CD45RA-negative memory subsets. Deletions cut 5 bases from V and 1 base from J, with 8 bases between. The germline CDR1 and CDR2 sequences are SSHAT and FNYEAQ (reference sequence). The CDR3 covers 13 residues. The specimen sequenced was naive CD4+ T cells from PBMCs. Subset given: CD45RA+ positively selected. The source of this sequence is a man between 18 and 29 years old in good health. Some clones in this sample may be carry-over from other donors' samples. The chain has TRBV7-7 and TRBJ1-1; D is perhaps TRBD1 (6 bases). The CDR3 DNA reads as TGTGCCAGCAGCCGGACAGCGAACACTGAAGCTTTCTTT. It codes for CASSRTANTEAFF.